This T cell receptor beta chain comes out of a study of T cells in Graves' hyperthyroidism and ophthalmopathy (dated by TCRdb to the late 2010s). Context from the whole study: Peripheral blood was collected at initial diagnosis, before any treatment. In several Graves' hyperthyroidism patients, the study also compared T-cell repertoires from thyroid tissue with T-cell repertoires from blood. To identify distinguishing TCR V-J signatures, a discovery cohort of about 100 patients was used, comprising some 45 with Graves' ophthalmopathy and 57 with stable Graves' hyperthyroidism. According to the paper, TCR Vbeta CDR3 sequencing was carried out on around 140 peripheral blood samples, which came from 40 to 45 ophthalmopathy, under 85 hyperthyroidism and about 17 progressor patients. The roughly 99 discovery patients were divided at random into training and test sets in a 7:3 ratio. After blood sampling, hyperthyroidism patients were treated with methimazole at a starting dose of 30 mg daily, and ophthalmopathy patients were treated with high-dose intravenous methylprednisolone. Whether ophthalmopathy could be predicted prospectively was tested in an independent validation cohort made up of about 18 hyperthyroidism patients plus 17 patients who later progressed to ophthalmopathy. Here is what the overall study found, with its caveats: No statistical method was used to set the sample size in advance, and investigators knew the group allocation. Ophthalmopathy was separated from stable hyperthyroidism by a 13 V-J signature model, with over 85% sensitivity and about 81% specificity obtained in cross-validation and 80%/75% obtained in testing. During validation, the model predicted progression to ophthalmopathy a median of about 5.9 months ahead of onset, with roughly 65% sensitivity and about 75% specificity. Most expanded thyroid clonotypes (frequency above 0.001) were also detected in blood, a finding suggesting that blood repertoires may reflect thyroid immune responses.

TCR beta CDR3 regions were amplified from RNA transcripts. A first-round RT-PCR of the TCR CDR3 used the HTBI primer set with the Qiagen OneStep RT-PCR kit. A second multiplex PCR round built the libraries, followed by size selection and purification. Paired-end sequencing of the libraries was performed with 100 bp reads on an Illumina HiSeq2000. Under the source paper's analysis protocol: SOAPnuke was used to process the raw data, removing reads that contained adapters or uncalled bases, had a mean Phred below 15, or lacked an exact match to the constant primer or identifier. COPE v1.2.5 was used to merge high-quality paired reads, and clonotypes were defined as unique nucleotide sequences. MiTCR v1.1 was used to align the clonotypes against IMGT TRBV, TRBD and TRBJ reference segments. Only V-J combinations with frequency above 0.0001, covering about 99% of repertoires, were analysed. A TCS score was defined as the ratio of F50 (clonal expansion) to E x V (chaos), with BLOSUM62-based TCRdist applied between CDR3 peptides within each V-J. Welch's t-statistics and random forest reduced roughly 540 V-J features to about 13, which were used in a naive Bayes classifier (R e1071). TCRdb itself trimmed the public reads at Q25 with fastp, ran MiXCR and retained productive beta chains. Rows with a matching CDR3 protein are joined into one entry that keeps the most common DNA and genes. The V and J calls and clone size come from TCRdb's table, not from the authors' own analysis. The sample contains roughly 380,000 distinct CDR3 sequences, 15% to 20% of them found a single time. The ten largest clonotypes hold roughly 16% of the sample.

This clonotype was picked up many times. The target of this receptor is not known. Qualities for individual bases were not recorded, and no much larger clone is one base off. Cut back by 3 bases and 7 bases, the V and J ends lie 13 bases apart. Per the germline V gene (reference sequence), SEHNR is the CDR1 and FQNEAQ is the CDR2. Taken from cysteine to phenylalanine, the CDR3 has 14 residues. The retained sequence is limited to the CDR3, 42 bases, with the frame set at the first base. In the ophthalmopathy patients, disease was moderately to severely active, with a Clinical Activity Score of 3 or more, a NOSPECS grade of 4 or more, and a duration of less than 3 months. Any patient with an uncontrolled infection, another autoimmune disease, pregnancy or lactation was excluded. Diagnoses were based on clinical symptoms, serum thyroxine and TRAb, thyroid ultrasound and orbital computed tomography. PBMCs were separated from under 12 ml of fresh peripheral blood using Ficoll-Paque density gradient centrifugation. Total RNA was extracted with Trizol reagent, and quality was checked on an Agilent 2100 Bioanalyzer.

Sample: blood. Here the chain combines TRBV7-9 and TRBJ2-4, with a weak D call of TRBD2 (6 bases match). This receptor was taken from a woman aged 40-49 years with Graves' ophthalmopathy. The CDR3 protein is CASSFTTSVNIQYF. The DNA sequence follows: TGTGCCAGCAGCTTCACGACTAGTGTGAACATTCAGTACTTC.